The 21 T cell receptor beta chains below all came from one sample that was sequenced in a study of T cell repertoires in cytomegalovirus infection. TCRdb reanalysed the reads using MiXCR and keeps one entry per CDR3 protein. The table has approximately 470,000 distinct CDR3 sequences, roughly 42% seen once; the top ten hold about 39%. These TCRs are of unknown antigen specificity. Sequencing used cultured PBMCs, obtained from culture after CMV antigen stimulation. These TCRs come from a human donor in good health (CMV status not recorded). Some clones in this sample may be carry-over from other donors' samples.

This rearrangement joins TRBV2 to TRBJ2-1; D ambiguous. V was clipped by 4 bases and J by 7 bases, with 14 bases between them. Germline lookup yields CDR1 SNHLY and CDR2 FYNNEI. This CDR3 has 14 residues. The CDR3 DNA reads as TGTGCCAGCAGTGGCCGAGGTTTTGGGAATGAGCAGTTCTTC. Translating it yields CASSGRGFGNEQFF.

This chain joins TRBV2 and TRBJ2-5; tentatively, D is TRBD2 (6 bases). The CDR3 extends over 14 amino acids. V gave up 6 bases and J gave up 0 bases, with 11 bases separating them. The V gene's germline CDR1 is SNHLY and CDR2 FYNNEI. The chain's CDR3 is CASSGGPDQETQYF. The DNA of the CDR3 is TGTGCCAGCAGCGGGGGACCCGACCAAGAGACCCAGTACTTC.

In this sample, this clonotype turned up many times. The chain links TRBV7-8 to TRBJ1-5; D ambiguous. Trimming removed 0 bases from V and 4 bases from J, with 13 bases in between. This CDR3 is 16 amino acids long. Germline lookup yields CDR1 SGHVS and CDR2 FQNEAQ. The CDR3 DNA reads as TGTGCCAGCAGCTTAGCGCGGCTATGGTGGAATCAGCCCCAGCATTTT. This gives the protein CASSLARLWWNQPQHF.

The chain couples TRBV7-2 to TRBJ1-2, with a tentative D call TRBD1 (5 bases). This CDR3 comprises 16 residues. V lost 5 bases, J lost 4 bases, and 20 bases lay in between. Germline V gives CDR1 SGHTA, CDR2 FQGNSA. This chain's CDR3 is CASSPRGIRQSYGYTF. The CDR3 DNA reads TGTGCCAGCAGCCCTCGGGGGATTAGGCAGTCCTATGGCTACACCTTC. Full variable domain (rest looked up from reference TRBV7-2 and TRBJ1-2): GAGVSQSPSNKVTEKGKDVELRCDPISGHTALYWYRQSLGQGLEFLIYFQGNSAPDKSGLPSDRFSAERTGGSVSTLTIQRTQQEDSAVYLCASSPRGIRQSYGYTFGSGTRLTVV.

This sequence joins TRBV7-9 and TRBJ2-7; no definite D call. CDR1 is SEHNR, CDR2 FQNEAQ, per germline (reference sequence). V lost 3 bases to trimming and J lost 7 bases, with 13 bases between them. The CDR3 totals 13 residues. The CDR3 region is CASSLALSWEQYF. CDR3 coding DNA: TGTGCCAGCAGCTTGGCCCTGTCTTGGGAGCAGTACTTC.

The chain couples TRBV7-2 to TRBJ2-7; D may be TRBD1 (5 bases). V shed 4 bases and J shed 0 bases, with 13 bases lying between them. The CDR3 is 15 residues long. CDR1 is SGHTA and CDR2 is FQGNSA in the germline V gene. The CDR3 bases are TGTGCCAGCAGCTCCGACCTAGGGGTCTCCTACGAGCAGTACTTC. Its translation is CASSSDLGVSYEQYF.

This clonotype appeared many times. The chain employs TRBV7-2 and TRBJ2-5; D may match TRBD1 or TRBD2 (5 bases each). V dropped 5 bases and J dropped 4 bases, with 20 bases sitting between them. Germline CDR1 reads SGHTA; CDR2 reads FQGNSA. The CDR3 runs 16 residues. The CDR3 DNA reads as TGTGCCAGCAGCCGGAACGGGGCGGAGCCACTAGAGACCCAGTACTTC. Amino acid sequence: CASSRNGAEPLETQYF.

This clonotype was detected only a few times. This chain connects TRBV7-2 to TRBJ2-5, with 12 bases lining up with TRBD2. The CDR3 consists of 14 residues. V shed 8 bases and J 2 bases; nucleotides not matched to a gene: 3. CDR1 is SGHTA, CDR2 FQGNSA, per germline. The CDR3 sequence: CASRLAGAQETQYF. The DNA of the CDR3 is TGTGCCAGCCGACTAGCGGGAGCTCAAGAGACCCAGTACTTC.

The gene calls are TRBV5-4 and TRBJ2-3; TRBD1 might be the D (6 bases). V gave up 0 bases and J gave up 0 bases, with 8 bases separating them. Germline V lookup: CDR1 SGHNT, CDR2 YYREEE (reference sequence). This CDR3 has 15 amino acids. The CDR3 sequence: CASSLGGHSTDTQYF. In DNA form, the CDR3 reads TGTGCCAGCAGCTTGGGGGGACATAGCACAGATACGCAGTATTTT.

This clonotype has a count of ten or more. The V gene is TRBV7-2, the J gene TRBJ2-7; TRBD1 matches at 9 bases. From germline, CDR1 is SGHTA and CDR2 FQGNSA. With V trimmed by 5 bases and J by 6 bases, 11 bases remained unmatched. This CDR3 is 15 amino acids long. In nucleotides, the CDR3 is TGTGCCAGCAGCCAAAATCAGGGACAGGGCTCCGAGCAGTACTTC. Amino acid sequence: CASSQNQGQGSEQYF.

The chain combines TRBV20-1 with TRBJ2-7, with 7 positions matching TRBD2. In germline, CDR1 is DFQATT, CDR2 SNEGSKA (reference sequence). The trim removed 6 bases at V and 3 bases at J, leaving 8 bases unmatched. This CDR3 is 13 amino acids long. CDR3 DNA sequence: TGCAGTGCCCACCTGGGGGGGGACTACGAGCAGTACTTC. Translating it yields CSAHLGGDYEQYF.

CDR3 residues: CASSLLAGGLAGADTQYF. As DNA, the CDR3 is TGTGCCAGCAGCTTATTGGCGGGGGGGTTAGCGGGAGCAGATACGCAGTATTTT. V and J are TRBV7-2 and TRBJ2-3; 9 positions agree with TRBD2. The CDR3 has 18 amino acids. The V gene's germline CDR1 is SGHTA and CDR2 FQGNSA. V dropped 2 bases and J dropped 4; count of bases not matched to a gene: 13.

V gene TRBV7-3 combines with J gene TRBJ2-1, with TRBD2 as a possible D gene (6 bases). The germline gives CDR1 SGHTA, CDR2 FQGTGA. V was shortened by 3 bases and J by 4 bases, with 13 bases between the two germline ends. The CDR3 consists of 15 residues. CDR3 sequence: CASSFRGGKYNEQFF. CDR3 in DNA: TGTGCCAGCAGCTTTCGGGGCGGGAAATACAATGAGCAGTTCTTC.

The chain links TRBV28 to TRBJ2-1, with D possibly TRBD2 on 5 matching bases. CDR3 length: 14 amino acids. In germline, CDR1 is MDHEN, CDR2 SYDVKM. The germline V and J ends were trimmed by 3 bases and 8 bases, with 14 bases remaining between them. The CDR3 here is CASSFSPSRDEQFF. The CDR3 bases are TGTGCCAGCAGTTTTTCCCCCTCGCGGGATGAGCAGTTCTTC.

This chain joins TRBV7-3 and TRBJ1-1, with a weak D call TRBD1 (6 bases). CDR1 SGHTA and CDR2 FQGTGA come from the germline V gene. V shed 4 bases and J shed 4 bases, with 13 bases lying between them. CDR3 size: 14 residues. The CDR3 nucleotides are TGTGCCAGCAGCTCCCGGACAGACGCCACTGAAGCTTTCTTT. Protein product: CASSSRTDATEAFF.

The rearrangement links TRBV27 to TRBJ2-3, with D perhaps matching TRBD2 (6 bases). V lost 4 bases and J 6 bases, leaving 17 bases between the germline ends. The CDR3 is 15 residues long. Germline CDR1 and CDR2: MNHEY and SMNVEV (reference sequence). CDR3 protein: CASSYQRAGMDTQYF. In DNA form, the CDR3 reads TGTGCCAGCAGTTACCAGCGGGCCGGAATGGATACGCAGTATTTT.

CDR3 nucleotide sequence: TGTGCCAGTAGTTTCAGAAGGGGAAGCGATCAGCCCCAGCATTTT. Amino acid sequence: CASSFRRGSDQPQHF. This sequence joins TRBV19 and TRBJ1-5; a possible D gene is TRBD1 (5 bases). This CDR3 is 15 amino acids long. Germline CDR1 is LNHDA and CDR2 is SQIVND (reference sequence). With 5 bases removed from V and 5 bases from J, the gap between germline ends came to 16 bases.

This clonotype was counted between two and nine times. The chain recombines TRBV12-3 or TRBV12-4 with TRBJ2-1; tentative D call: TRBD1 (6 bases). Trimming took off 4 bases at V and 8 bases at J, with 15 bases between the two ends. The CDR3 is 14 residues long. Written as DNA, the CDR3 is TGTGCCAGCAGTTCCCGGGACACCTTGGATGAGCAGTTCTTC. The encoded protein is CASSSRDTLDEQFF.

This clonotype was detected a few times. V is TRBV7-8 and J is TRBJ2-3; TRBD2 matches at 7 bases. The germline CDR1 and CDR2 sequences are SGHVS and FQNEAQ. The CDR3 is made up of 15 amino acids. V lost 4 bases to trimming and J lost 4 bases; unmatched junction nucleotides: 8. The CDR3 DNA reads TGTGCCAGCAGCTCGGGCGGGAGTCGGGCAGATACGCAGTATTTT. Amino acid sequence: CASSSGGSRADTQYF. Full variable domain (rest looked up from reference TRBV7-8 and TRBJ2-3): GAGVSQSPRYKVAKRGQDVALRCDPISGHVSLFWYQQALGQGPEFLTYFQNEAQLDKSGLPSDRFFAERPEGSVSTLKIQRTQQEDSAVYLCASSSGGSRADTQYFGPGTRLTVL.

V and J are TRBV20-1 and TRBJ2-7; 13 nucleotides agree with TRBD2. J gave up 6 bases and V 5 bases, and 7 bases lay outside the gene matches. The CDR3 contains 14 residues. Per germline, CDR1 DFQATT and CDR2 SNEGSKA (reference sequence). The CDR3: CSAVGTSGIREQYF. CDR3 sequence (DNA): TGCAGTGCTGTCGGGACTAGCGGGATCCGCGAGCAGTACTTC.

The rearrangement links TRBV7-9 to TRBJ2-3; the D is unclear. The CDR3 length is 15 residues. The V and J ends lost 0 bases and 1 base respectively, with 8 bases between them. Germline loops: CDR1 SEHNR, CDR2 FQNEAQ (reference sequence). CDR3 coding DNA: TGTGCCAGCAGCTTAGCGACGGGTCGCACAGATACGCAGTATTTT. It translates to CASSLATGRTDTQYF. Full variable domain (rest looked up from reference TRBV7-9 and TRBJ2-3): DTGVSQNPRHKITKRGQNVTFRCDPISEHNRLYWYRQTLGQGPEFLTYFQNEAQLEKSRLLSDRFSAERPKGSFSTLEIQRTEQGDSAMYLCASSLATGRTDTQYFGPGTRLTVL.